Sequencing of this TCR beta chain was carried out in a study of T cell repertoires in cytomegalovirus infection. Study summary: Public TCR beta signatures marked donors with CMV infection and the matching HLA. Study-wide results and caveats: The ex vivo response was dominated by HLA-C-restricted CMV-specific TCR beta clonotypes.

On this clonotype itself: Antigen unknown. The junction departs from germline at one end; a sequencing error may be responsible.

The germline CDR1 and CDR2 sequences are MDHEN and SYDVKM. The CDR3 has 15 amino acids. TCRdb re-called the reads with MiXCR, one entry per CDR3 protein. The sample holds 560,000 or so distinct CDR3 sequences, 15% to 20% seen once. Sequencing used CD8+ T cells from PBMCs. The gene calls are TRBV28 and TRBJ1-5; 10 positions match TRBD1. The sequence derives from a human donor in good health (CMV status not recorded). Some clones in this sample may be carry-over from other donors' samples. CDR3 sequence: CASSLRQGARQLQHF. The CDR3 nucleotides are TGTGCCAGCAGTTTACGACAGGGGGCCAGGCAGCTCCAGCATTTT.